Listed below are T cell receptor beta chains from one sample, sequenced in a study of blood T cell repertoires in COVID-19. TCRdb keeps only in-frame clones here, not all; method: immunoSEQ multiplex PCR. The data show some 530,000 clones, with about 85% seen just once and approximately 8.3% held by the top ten. The source material was PBMCs or T cells enriched from blood (not recorded which). The receptors shown here come from a woman aged 55-75 years who had recovered from COVID-19. Both conserved end residues are trimmed from each CDR3. Fields, in order: J gene, CDR3 length, V gene, CDR3 protein.

TRBJ1-3,14,TRBV4-1,ASSQDGQLSGNTIY
TRBJ1-4,13,TRBV2,ASSDLGGTNEKLF
TRBJ2-3,13,TRBV5-4,ASSSNRGPGDTQY
TRBJ1-2,13,TRBV4-1,ASSQDGDRYYGYT
TRBJ2-5,11,TRBV2,ASRRTALETQY
TRBJ1-5,12,TRBV10-3,ASGPGGSNQPQH
TRBJ1-1,10,TRBV9,ASSVVTGQAF
TRBJ1-1,10,TRBV27,ASSAWGRESF
TRBJ1-4,9,TRBV12-3/TRBV12-4,ASTNFGKLF
TRBJ1-2,13,TRBV7-8,ASSLDFTSDYGYT
TRBJ1-6,12,TRBV14,ASSQEQSYSPLH
TRBJ2-2,13,TRBV5-1,ASSLAPRGTGELF
TRBJ1-2,12,TRBV19,ASSIDRENYGYT
TRBJ2-3,13,TRBV5-1,ASSLVGQGTDTQY
TRBJ2-7,15,TRBV24-1,ATSDPRTSGGTYEQY
TRBJ2-7,12,TRBV9,ASSVGQGLYEQY
TRBJ1-1,11,TRBV2,ASRVQGTIEAF
TRBJ1-1,10,TRBV11-2,ASSERQAEAF
TRBJ1-3,15,TRBV30,AWRTGSQFYSGNTIY
TRBJ2-3,13,TRBV6-5,ASSLTGTGTDTQY
TRBJ2-5,13,TRBV30,AWSVLWGGQETQY
TRBJ1-6,14,TRBV27,ASSGTGVSYNSPLH
TRBJ2-5,12,TRBV7-2,ASRILAGDGTQY
TRBJ2-2,16,TRBV4-2,ASSQVIGASGYTGELF
TRBJ2-2,12,TRBV19,ASISGQGGGELF
TRBJ1-3,13,TRBV5-5,ASSLVPTSGNTIY
TRBJ2-7,15,TRBV4-2,ASSQGLAGAIEGEQY
TRBJ1-4,9,TRBV29-1,SVEGQGGVF
TRBJ1-3,13,TRBV3-1/TRBV3-2,ASSPILGAGNTIY
TRBJ2-1,14,TRBV10-3,AIRDLQGTTYNEQF
TRBJ2-3,13,TRBV19,ASSLQRGATDTQY
TRBJ1-5,11,TRBV2,ASSEWENQPQH
TRBJ1-5,13,TRBV4-1,ASSQGGQPNQPQH
TRBJ2-1,9,TRBV27,ASVRGSEQF
TRBJ1-3,11,TRBV27,ASSHQGQGRLY